Each of the 11 T cell receptor beta chains below was sequenced from the same sample in a study of control samples from healthy donors and cancer patients. Only in-frame clones appear in the TCRdb table, and some are missing; sequencing was by immunoSEQ multiplex PCR. The data hold approximately 120,000 clones, with over 75% observed a single time. The sequencing input was blood. Receptor source: a man aged 55 to 70 in good health.

This clone showed up just a few times. The gene calls are TRBV19 and TRBJ1-6; D remains unclear. The CDR3 is 14 residues long. The germline CDR1 and CDR2 sequences are LNHDA and SQIVND (reference sequence). The V end was cut by 1 base, the J end by 7 bases, with 8 bases between. The DNA for the CDR3 is TGTGCCAGTAGTATAGTCAGCTACAATTCACCCCTCCACTTT. Translating it yields CASSIVSYNSPLHF.

The chain links TRBV19 to TRBJ1-3, with D hard to call. Per germline, CDR1 LNHDA and CDR2 SQIVND (reference sequence). The CDR3 is made up of 15 amino acids. Deletions cut 3 bases from V and 0 bases from J, with 9 bases between. The CDR3 here is CASSIGKSSGNTIYF. CDR3 sequence (DNA): TGTGCCAGTAGTATTGGGAAAAGCTCTGGAAACACCATATATTTT.

The chain carries TRBV4-3 and TRBJ1-6, with D uncertain. The CDR3 is made up of 14 amino acids. Per the germline V gene, CDR1 is LGHNA and CDR2 is YSLEER. The V end lost 1 base, the J end lost 3 bases, and 4 bases lay between the germline ends. The CDR3 sequence: CASSQVIYNSPLHF. CDR3 nucleotides: TGCGCCAGCAGCCAAGTCATCTATAATTCACCCCTCCACTTT.

The chain joins TRBV7-3 to TRBJ2-2; TRBD1 agrees at 7 bases. Trimming cost V 5 bases and J 4 bases; bases outside gene matches: 1. This CDR3 has 13 amino acids. Germline loops: CDR1 SGHTA, CDR2 FQGTGA. The CDR3 nucleotides are TGTGCCAGCAGCGGACAGGTCACCGGGGAGCTGTTTTTT. This gives the protein CASSGQVTGELFF.

The chain joins TRBV29-1 to TRBJ1-4; the match to TRBD1 covers 7 bases. In germline, CDR1 is SQVTM, CDR2 ANQGSEA. Germline trimming cut 7 bases from V and 3 bases from J; bases unmatched to any gene: 8. The CDR3 is made up of 14 amino acids. As DNA, the CDR3 is TGCAGCGCCCGGGAGGGGGCCGCTAATGAAAAACTGTTTTTT. Translating gives CSAREGAANEKLFF.

J is TRBJ2-3 and V is TRBV6-5, with D possibly TRBD1 on 6 matching bases. V lost 2 bases and J lost 0, with 9 bases in between. CDR3 length: 15 amino acids. The germline V gene has CDR1 MNHEY and CDR2 SVGAGI. The CDR3 DNA is TGTGCCAGCAGTTACGGGGGCGCTAGCACAGATACGCAGTATTTT. Its protein is CASSYGGASTDTQYF.

The rearrangement links TRBV5-1 to TRBJ1-4; a possible D gene is TRBD1 (5 bases). V was pared by 1 base and J by 0 bases, with 13 bases between. The germline CDR1 and CDR2 sequences are SGHRS and YFSETQ. This CDR3 contains 17 residues. The chain's CDR3 is CASSLLQGPTTNEKLFF. The CDR3 DNA reads TGCGCCAGCAGCTTGCTGCAGGGCCCGACAACTAATGAAAAACTGTTTTTT.

The chain uses TRBV19 and TRBJ1-5, with unresolved D. CDR1 LNHDA and CDR2 SQIVND come from the germline V gene (reference sequence). This CDR3 region has 15 residues. Trimming pared 7 bases from V and 0 bases from J, leaving 13 bases between. The DNA of the CDR3 is TGTGCCAGTAACCCTAGGTCAGATAGCAATCAGCCCCAGCATTTT. Translation: CASNPRSDSNQPQHF. The whole variable domain, filled in from reference TRBV19 and TRBJ1-5, reads DGGITQSPKYLFRKEGQNVTLSCEQNLNHDAMYWYRQDPGQGLRLIYYSQIVNDFQKGDIAEGYSVSREKKESFPLTVTSAQKNPTAFYLCASNPRSDSNQPQHFGDGTRLSIL.

The chain couples TRBV5-1 to TRBJ2-7; 8 nucleotides line up with TRBD1. V lost 4 bases, J lost 6 bases, and 9 bases stayed unmatched. There are 14 residues in the CDR3. CDR1 SGHRS and CDR2 YFSETQ come from the germline V gene. CDR3 sequence reads: CASSPQGAGLEQYF. The CDR3, as DNA: TGCGCCAGCAGCCCCCAGGGGGCAGGGCTCGAGCAGTACTTC.

V gene TRBV27 combines with J gene TRBJ1-2, with 7 positions matching TRBD1. V dropped 2 bases and J dropped 2; count of bases not matched to a gene: 2. The CDR3 totals 14 residues. Germline V gene data show CDR1 as MNHEY and CDR2 as SMNVEV (reference sequence). For the CDR3, the DNA is TGTGCCAGCAGTTTAACAGGGGAGAACTATGGCTACACCTTC. Its protein product is CASSLTGENYGYTF.

The chain employs TRBV28 and TRBJ2-1, with 9 bases identical to TRBD2. V was clipped by 5 bases and J by 7 bases; unmatched bases: 9. The CDR3 spans 15 residues. From germline, CDR1 is MDHEN and CDR2 SYDVKM. The CDR3 bases are TGTGCCAGCAGTGTTTTGCGGGGGGGCTATAATGAGCAGTTCTTC. Encoded protein: CASSVLRGGYNEQFF.